This T cell receptor (beta chain) was captured by sequencing in a study of blood T cell repertoires in COVID-19. In the original workflow: Amplification from reference gene primers served as the basis for estimated nucleated cell counts. Data came from immunoSEQ multiplex PCR; TCRdb stores just in-frame clones and leaves some out. V and J calls and clone size are those listed in that table; D and trimming were worked out from the DNA. The sample holds under 120,000 clones; around 84% are singletons and the top ten take 2.1%. The ends lost 2 bases at V and 4 bases at J; junction bases unmatched: 4. Germline CDR1 reads ENHRY; CDR2 reads SYGVKD. The CDR3 length is 15 residues.

The J gene is TRBJ2-2, the V gene TRBV10-3; TRBD1 aligns across 7 bases. This sequence originates from a human donor in a cohort sampled during active COVID-19. The sequenced sample consisted of peripheral blood. The CDR3 reads CAISEDREITGELFF. The CDR3 region has the DNA TGTGCCATCAGTGAGGACAGGGAGATCACCGGGGAGCTGTTTTTT.